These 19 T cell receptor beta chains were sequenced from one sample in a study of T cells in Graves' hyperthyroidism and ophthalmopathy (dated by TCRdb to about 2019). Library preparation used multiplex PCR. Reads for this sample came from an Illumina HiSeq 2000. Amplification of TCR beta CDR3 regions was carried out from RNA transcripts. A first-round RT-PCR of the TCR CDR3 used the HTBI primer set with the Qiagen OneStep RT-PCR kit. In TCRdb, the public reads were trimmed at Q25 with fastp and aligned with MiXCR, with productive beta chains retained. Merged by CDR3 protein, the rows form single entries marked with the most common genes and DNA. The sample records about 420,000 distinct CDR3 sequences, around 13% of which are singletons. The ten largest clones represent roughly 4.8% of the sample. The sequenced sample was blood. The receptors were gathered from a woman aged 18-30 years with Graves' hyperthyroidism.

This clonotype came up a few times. CDR3 amino acids: CASSLSGHLRGETQYF. As DNA, the CDR3 is TGTGCCAGCAGTTTATCCGGCCACCTCCGGGGAGAGACCCAGTACTTC. This sequence joins TRBV28 and TRBJ2-5; maybe TRBD2 (5 bases). The V end lost 1 base, the J end lost 4 bases, and 16 bases lay between the germline ends. Germline V gene data show CDR1 as MDHEN and CDR2 as SYDVKM. This CDR3 contains 16 residues.

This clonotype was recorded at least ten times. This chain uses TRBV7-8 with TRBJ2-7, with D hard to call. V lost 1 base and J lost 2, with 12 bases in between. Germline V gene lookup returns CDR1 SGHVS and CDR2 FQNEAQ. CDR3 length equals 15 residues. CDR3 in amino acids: CASSLEPGEAYEQYF. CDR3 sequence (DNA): TGTGCCAGCAGCTTAGAGCCAGGAGAGGCCTACGAGCAGTACTTC.

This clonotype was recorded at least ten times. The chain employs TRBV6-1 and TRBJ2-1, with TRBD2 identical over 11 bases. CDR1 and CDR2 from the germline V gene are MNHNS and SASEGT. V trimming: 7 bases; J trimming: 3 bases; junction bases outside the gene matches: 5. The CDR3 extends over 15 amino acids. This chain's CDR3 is CASTKGLADYNEQFF. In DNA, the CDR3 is TGTGCCAGCACCAAGGGACTAGCGGACTACAATGAGCAGTTCTTC.

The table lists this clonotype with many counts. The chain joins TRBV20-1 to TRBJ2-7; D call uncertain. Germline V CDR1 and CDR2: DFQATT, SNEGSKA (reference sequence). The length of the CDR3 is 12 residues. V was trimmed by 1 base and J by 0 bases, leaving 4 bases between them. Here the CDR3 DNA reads TGCAGTGCTAGAGGGCCCTCCTACGAGCAGTACTTC. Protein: CSARGPSYEQYF.

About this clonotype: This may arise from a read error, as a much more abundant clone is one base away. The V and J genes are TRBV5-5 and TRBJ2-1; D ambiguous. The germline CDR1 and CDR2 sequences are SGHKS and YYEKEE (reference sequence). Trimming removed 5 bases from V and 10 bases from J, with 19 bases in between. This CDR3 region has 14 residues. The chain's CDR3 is CASSITRPGYEQFF. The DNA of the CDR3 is TGTGCCAGCAGTATCACGCGGCCCGGGTACGAGCAGTTCTTC.

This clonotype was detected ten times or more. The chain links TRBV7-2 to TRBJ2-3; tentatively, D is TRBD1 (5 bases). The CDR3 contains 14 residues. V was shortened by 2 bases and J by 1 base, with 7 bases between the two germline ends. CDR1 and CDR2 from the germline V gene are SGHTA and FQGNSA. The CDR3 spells CASSLRQRTDTQYF. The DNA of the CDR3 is TGTGCCAGCAGCTTACGACAGCGCACAGATACGCAGTATTTT.

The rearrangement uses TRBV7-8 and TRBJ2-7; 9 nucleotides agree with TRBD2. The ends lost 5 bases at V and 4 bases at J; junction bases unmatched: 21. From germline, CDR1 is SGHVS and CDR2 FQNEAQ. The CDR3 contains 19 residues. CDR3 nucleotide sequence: TGTGCCAGCAGCCGCGGCCTAGCGGGATTTACAATACAGTATTACGAGCAGTACTTC. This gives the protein CASSRGLAGFTIQYYEQYF.

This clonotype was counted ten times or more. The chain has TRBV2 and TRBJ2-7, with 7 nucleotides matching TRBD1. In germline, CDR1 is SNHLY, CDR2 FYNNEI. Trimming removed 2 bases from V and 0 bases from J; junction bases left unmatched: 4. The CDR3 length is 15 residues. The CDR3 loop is CASSENRGPSYEQYF. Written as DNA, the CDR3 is TGTGCCAGCAGTGAAAACAGGGGCCCCTCCTACGAGCAGTACTTC.

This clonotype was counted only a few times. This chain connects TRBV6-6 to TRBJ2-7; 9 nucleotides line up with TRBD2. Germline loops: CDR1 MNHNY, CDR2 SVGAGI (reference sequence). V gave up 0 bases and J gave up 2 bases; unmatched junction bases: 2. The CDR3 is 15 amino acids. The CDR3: CASSYSAGGPYEQYF. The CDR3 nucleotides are TGTGCCAGCAGTTACTCCGCGGGAGGGCCCTACGAGCAGTACTTC.

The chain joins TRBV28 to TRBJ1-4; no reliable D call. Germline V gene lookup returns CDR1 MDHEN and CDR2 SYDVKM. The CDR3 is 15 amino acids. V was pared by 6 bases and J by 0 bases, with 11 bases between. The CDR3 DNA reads TGTGCCAGCAGGGAGACCGGGACAACTAATGAAAAACTGTTTTTT. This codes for CASRETGTTNEKLFF.

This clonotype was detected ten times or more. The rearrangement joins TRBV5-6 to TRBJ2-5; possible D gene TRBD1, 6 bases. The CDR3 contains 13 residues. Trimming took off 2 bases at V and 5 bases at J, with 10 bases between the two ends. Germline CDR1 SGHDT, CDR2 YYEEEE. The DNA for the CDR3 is TGTGCCAGCAGCTTACCCCAGGGGGAGACCCAGTACTTC. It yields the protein CASSLPQGETQYF.

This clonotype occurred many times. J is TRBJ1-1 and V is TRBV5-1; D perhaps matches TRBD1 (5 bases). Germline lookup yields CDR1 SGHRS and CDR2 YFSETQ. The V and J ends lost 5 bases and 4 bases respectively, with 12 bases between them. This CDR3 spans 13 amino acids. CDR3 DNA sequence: TGCGCCAGCAGTCCCCTCGGGGGCACTGAAGCTTTCTTT. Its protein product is CASSPLGGTEAFF.

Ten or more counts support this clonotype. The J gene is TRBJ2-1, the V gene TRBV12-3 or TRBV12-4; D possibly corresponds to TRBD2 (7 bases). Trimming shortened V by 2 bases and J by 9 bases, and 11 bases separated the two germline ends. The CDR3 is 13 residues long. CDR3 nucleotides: TGTGCCAGCAGTTTATTGAGGGGGGGTGAGCAGTTCTTC. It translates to CASSLLRGGEQFF.

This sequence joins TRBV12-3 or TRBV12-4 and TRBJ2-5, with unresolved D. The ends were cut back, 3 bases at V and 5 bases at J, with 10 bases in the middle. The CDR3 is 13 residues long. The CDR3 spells CASSFQVRETQYF. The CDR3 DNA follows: TGTGCCAGCAGTTTTCAGGTTAGGGAGACCCAGTACTTC.

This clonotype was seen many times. The DNA of the CDR3 is TGTGCCACCAGCAGAGGAATTCAGGGGAACGAGCAGTACTTC. Translating it yields CATSRGIQGNEQYF. The chain carries TRBV15 and TRBJ2-7; TRBD1 might be the D (6 bases). Trimming took off 1 base at V and 5 bases at J, with 12 bases between the two ends. CDR3 length: 14 residues. Germline CDR1 and CDR2: LNHNV and YYDKDF (reference sequence).

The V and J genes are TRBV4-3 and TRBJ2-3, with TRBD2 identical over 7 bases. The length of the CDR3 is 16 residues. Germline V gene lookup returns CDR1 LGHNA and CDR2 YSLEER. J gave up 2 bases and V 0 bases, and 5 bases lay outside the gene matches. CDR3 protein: CASSQDPSGDTDTQYF. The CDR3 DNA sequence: TGCGCCAGCAGCCAAGATCCTAGCGGAGACACAGATACGCAGTATTTT.

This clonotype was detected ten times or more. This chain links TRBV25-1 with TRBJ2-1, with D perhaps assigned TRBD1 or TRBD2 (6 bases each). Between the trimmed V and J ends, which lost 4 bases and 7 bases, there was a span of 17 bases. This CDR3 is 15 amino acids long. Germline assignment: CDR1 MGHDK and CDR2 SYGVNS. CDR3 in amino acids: CASSVLGGPWNEQFF. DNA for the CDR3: TGTGCCAGCAGTGTGTTAGGGGGGCCGTGGAATGAGCAGTTCTTC.

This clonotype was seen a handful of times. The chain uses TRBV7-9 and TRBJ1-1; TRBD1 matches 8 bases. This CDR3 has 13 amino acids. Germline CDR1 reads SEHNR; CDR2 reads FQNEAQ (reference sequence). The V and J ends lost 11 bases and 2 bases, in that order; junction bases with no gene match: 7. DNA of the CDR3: TGTGCCGTGGCGGCAGGGGGCAACACTGAAGCTTTCTTT. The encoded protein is CAVAAGGNTEAFF.

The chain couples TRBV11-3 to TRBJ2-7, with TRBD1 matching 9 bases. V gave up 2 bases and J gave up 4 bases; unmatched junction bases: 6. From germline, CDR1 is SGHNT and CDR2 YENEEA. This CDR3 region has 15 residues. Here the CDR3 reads CASSLRQGDGYEQYF. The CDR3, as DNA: TGTGCCAGCAGCTTACGACAGGGGGATGGGTACGAGCAGTACTTC.